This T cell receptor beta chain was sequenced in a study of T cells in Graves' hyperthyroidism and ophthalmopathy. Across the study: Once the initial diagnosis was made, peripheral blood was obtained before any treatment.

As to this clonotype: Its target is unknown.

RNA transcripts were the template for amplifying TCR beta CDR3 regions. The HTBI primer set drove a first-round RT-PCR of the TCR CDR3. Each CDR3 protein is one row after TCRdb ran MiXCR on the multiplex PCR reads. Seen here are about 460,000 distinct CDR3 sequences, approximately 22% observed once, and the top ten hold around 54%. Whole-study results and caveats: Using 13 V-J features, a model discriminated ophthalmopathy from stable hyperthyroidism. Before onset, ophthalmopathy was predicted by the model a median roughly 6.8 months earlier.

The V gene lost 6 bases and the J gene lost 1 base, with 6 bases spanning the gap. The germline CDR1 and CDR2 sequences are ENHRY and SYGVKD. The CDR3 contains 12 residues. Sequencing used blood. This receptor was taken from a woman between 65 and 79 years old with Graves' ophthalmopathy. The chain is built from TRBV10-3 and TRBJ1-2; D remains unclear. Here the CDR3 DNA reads TGTGCCATCAGCGACGGTAACTATGGCTACACCTTC. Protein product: CAISDGNYGYTF.